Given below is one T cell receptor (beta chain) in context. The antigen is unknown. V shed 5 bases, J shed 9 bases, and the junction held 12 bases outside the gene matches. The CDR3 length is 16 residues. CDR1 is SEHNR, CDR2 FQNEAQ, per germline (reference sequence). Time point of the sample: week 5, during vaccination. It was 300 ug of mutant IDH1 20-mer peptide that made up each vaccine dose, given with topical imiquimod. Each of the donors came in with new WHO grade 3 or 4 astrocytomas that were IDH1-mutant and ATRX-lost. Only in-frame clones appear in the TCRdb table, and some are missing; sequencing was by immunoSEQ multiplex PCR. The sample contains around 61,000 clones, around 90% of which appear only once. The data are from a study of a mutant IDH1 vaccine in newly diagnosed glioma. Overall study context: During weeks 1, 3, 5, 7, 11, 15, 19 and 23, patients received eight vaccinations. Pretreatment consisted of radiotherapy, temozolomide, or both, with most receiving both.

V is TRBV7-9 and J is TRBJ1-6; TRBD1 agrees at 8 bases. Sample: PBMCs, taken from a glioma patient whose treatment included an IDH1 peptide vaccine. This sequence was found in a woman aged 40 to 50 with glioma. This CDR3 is CASSQKDRARGSPLHF. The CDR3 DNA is TGTGCCAGCAGCCAAAAGGACAGGGCGAGGGGTTCACCCCTCCACTTT.